The 27 T cell receptor beta chains in this list originate from one sample, sequenced in a study of human T cells and chemical hapten exposure. The sample's time point: pre-sensitization, week 0. Regarding treatment: therapeutic diphenylcyclopropenone sensitization with weekly scalp DPC. TCRdb ran MiXCR on the RACE reads and lists one entry per CDR3 protein. This sample yields a few hundred thousand distinct CDR3 sequences, of which 4.5% to 5.5% are seen a single time; about 7.7% belongs to the top ten. The material sequenced was whole blood, taken in connection with sensitization to the hapten diphenylcyclopropenone (DPC). Receptor source: a young woman with alopecia areata. Some clones in this sample may be carry-over from other donors' samples.

In its sample, this clonotype was seen a few times. The chain couples TRBV6-6 to TRBJ2-7, with no clear D. Trimming shortened V by 1 base and J by 3 bases, and 10 bases separated the two germline ends. This CDR3 has 14 amino acids. Germline CDR1 and CDR2: MNHNY and SVGAGI (reference sequence). The CDR3 region has the DNA TGTGCCAGCAGTTACTTTGAAACCCGCTACGAGCAGTACTTC. Translating it yields CASSYFETRYEQYF.

This clonotype was picked up many times. This chain's CDR3 is CASSQGRGGEDTQYF. CDR3 sequence (DNA): TGTGCCAGCAGCCAAGGACGGGGGGGCGAAGATACGCAGTATTTT. The chain is built from TRBV4-2 and TRBJ2-3, with 8 bases lining up with TRBD2. This CDR3 has 15 residues. The trim removed 1 base at V and 5 bases at J, leaving 5 bases unmatched. CDR1 is LGHNA, CDR2 YNFKEQ, per germline.

This clonotype was found many times. This chain connects TRBV29-1 to TRBJ1-3; no firm D call. The length of the CDR3 is 14 residues. V was clipped by 6 bases and J by 5 bases, with 17 bases between them. Germline V gene lookup returns CDR1 SQVTM and CDR2 ANQGSEA. The CDR3 region is CSVDEGGWRNTIYF. As DNA, the CDR3 is TGCAGCGTGGATGAGGGAGGGTGGAGAAACACCATATATTTT.

At least ten counts were recorded for this clonotype. The V call is TRBV5-6, the J call TRBJ2-3; D not resolved. CDR1 SGHDT and CDR2 YYEEEE come from the germline V gene. The ends were cut back, 3 bases at V and 7 bases at J, with 6 bases in the middle. The CDR3 has 11 amino acids. CDR3 protein: CASSYENTQYF. CDR3 nucleotides: TGTGCCAGCAGCTACGAAAATACGCAGTATTTT.

This clonotype was picked up many times. V usage is TRBV11-2 and J usage is TRBJ2-3; D remains unclear. The V end lost 5 bases, the J end lost 3 bases, and 9 bases lay between the germline ends. The CDR3 is made up of 13 amino acids. From germline, CDR1 is SGHAT and CDR2 FQNNGV. The CDR3 DNA follows: TGTGCCAGCAGCCCCGACCAGACAGATACGCAGTATTTT. Protein product: CASSPDQTDTQYF. The entire variable domain, with the rest obtained from reference TRBV11-2 and TRBJ2-3, is as follows: EAGVAQSPRYKIIEKRQSVAFWCNPISGHATLYWYQQILGQGPKLLIQFQNNGVVDDSQLPKDRFSAERLKGVDSTLKIQPAKLEDSAVYLCASSPDQTDTQYFGPGTRLTVL.

There are a few counts of this clonotype. The chain combines TRBV7-9 with TRBJ1-2, with D perhaps matching TRBD1 (5 bases). V lost 0 bases, J lost 6 bases, and 17 bases lay in between. This CDR3 is built from 16 residues. CDR1 SEHNR and CDR2 FQNEAQ come from the germline V gene (reference sequence). The CDR3 loop reads CASSLANQARVDGYTF. The CDR3, as DNA: TGTGCCAGCAGCTTAGCCAATCAGGCCAGGGTCGATGGCTACACCTTC.

The chain couples TRBV6-2 or TRBV6-3 to TRBJ1-1, with TRBD1 matching 8 bases. Looked up from germline, CDR1 is MNHEY and CDR2 is SVGEGT. The CDR3 totals 12 residues. After removal of 2 bases from V and 10 bases from J, the junction contained 3 bases not matched to a gene. The CDR3 DNA reads as TGTGCCAGCAGTTACGGGGACAGGCGAGCTTTCTTT. It specifies CASSYGDRRAFF.

The V and J genes are TRBV19 and TRBJ2-1; TRBD2 matches at 10 bases. The CDR3 length is 14 residues. V dropped 4 bases and J dropped 8; count of bases not matched to a gene: 5. Germline loops: CDR1 LNHDA, CDR2 SQIVND (reference sequence). CDR3 bases: TGTGCCAGTAGTAAAGCGGGGGGGTCCGATGAGCAGTTCTTC. Translation: CASSKAGGSDEQFF.

This chain connects TRBV20-1 to TRBJ1-1; D gene unclear. The CDR3 length is 13 residues. CDR1 DFQATT and CDR2 SNEGSKA come from the germline V gene (reference sequence). The germline V and J ends were trimmed by 3 bases and 0 bases, with 8 bases remaining between them. The chain's CDR3 is CSASVVMNTEAFF. CDR3 nucleotides: TGCAGTGCTAGTGTGGTTATGAACACTGAAGCTTTCTTT.

The sample holds many counts of this clonotype. The rearrangement uses TRBV4-1 and TRBJ2-3; 9 positions agree with TRBD2. CDR3 length: 16 residues. Looked up from germline, CDR1 is MGHRA and CDR2 is YSYEKL. After removal of 1 base from V and 6 bases from J, the junction contained 8 bases not matched to a gene. The CDR3 region is CASSQVGTSGRDTQYF. For the CDR3, the DNA is TGCGCCAGCAGCCAAGTTGGTACTAGCGGGCGGGATACGCAGTATTTT.

This clonotype was recorded a few times. The J gene is TRBJ1-1, the V gene TRBV6-1; the D is unclear. Trimming stripped 4 bases from V and 3 bases from J, with 6 bases between. Germline V gene lookup returns CDR1 MNHNS and CDR2 SASEGT. The CDR3 contains 12 residues. The CDR3 nucleotides read TGTGCCAGCAGTGGAAGCTACACTGAAGCTTTCTTT. Protein product: CASSGSYTEAFF.

This clonotype came up a few times. The V call is TRBV9, the J call TRBJ2-7, with TRBD2 matching 7 bases. V shed 3 bases and J 3 bases; nucleotides not matched to a gene: 6. In germline, CDR1 is SGDLS, CDR2 YYNGEE. The CDR3 runs to 14 residues. The chain's CDR3 is CASSAGGPNYEQYF. CDR3 bases: TGTGCCAGCAGCGCGGGGGGTCCCAACTACGAGCAGTACTTC. Filled out from reference TRBV9 and TRBJ2-7, the complete variable domain reads DSGVTQTPKHLITATGQRVTLRCSPRSGDLSVYWYQQSLDQGLQFLIQYYNGEERAKGNILERFSAQQFPDLHSELNLSSLELGDSALYFCASSAGGPNYEQYFGPGTRLTVT.

Only a few counts were recorded for this clonotype. The chain carries TRBV12-3 or TRBV12-4 and TRBJ1-1; 7 bases are a match to TRBD1. J lost 11 bases, V lost 5 bases, and 8 bases had no gene match. The CDR3 runs to 12 residues. The CDR3 loop reads CASSRSTGTAFF. The CDR3 coding sequence is TGTGCCAGCAGTAGGTCGACAGGGACGGCTTTCTTT.

This clonotype was found a few times. The genes are TRBV7-2 and TRBJ2-5; 9 bases match TRBD2. This CDR3 has 14 residues. Per germline, CDR1 SGHTA and CDR2 FQGNSA. V trimming: 5 bases; J trimming: 8 bases; junction bases outside the gene matches: 9. CDR3 amino acids: CASSQFPSGITQYF. CDR3 DNA sequence: TGTGCCAGCAGCCAGTTCCCTAGCGGGATCACCCAGTACTTC.

Many counts were recorded for this clonotype. The chain joins TRBV27 to TRBJ2-7, with TRBD1 matching 10 bases. CDR1 is MNHEY, CDR2 SMNVEV, per germline (reference sequence). V lost 6 bases to trimming and J lost 2 bases; unmatched junction nucleotides: 10. The CDR3 sequence is 16 residues long. Written as DNA, the CDR3 is TGTGCCAGCAGCAGCGTAAGGACAGGGGGAGCCTACGAGCAGTACTTC. Translated, it gives CASSSVRTGGAYEQYF.

This clonotype was picked up a small number of times. This chain connects TRBV10-3 to TRBJ1-2; D is unclear. The CDR3 is 17 amino acids. V lost 7 bases, J lost 5 bases, and 26 bases lay in between. Germline CDR1 and CDR2: ENHRY and SYGVKD. CDR3 loop: CAIIWGIEAPKGYGYTF. In nucleotides, the CDR3 is TGTGCCATCATCTGGGGTATCGAGGCCCCAAAAGGGTATGGCTACACCTTC.

This clonotype was seen only a few times. The chain has TRBV7-2 and TRBJ1-6, with TRBD1 as a possible D gene (5 bases). The CDR3 spans 15 residues. Germline lookup yields CDR1 SGHTA and CDR2 FQGNSA. V shed 5 bases and J shed 9 bases, with 17 bases lying between them. The DNA for the CDR3 is TGTGCCAGCAGCCCGCAAAGACAGTGGGGTTCACCCCTCCACTTT. This encodes CASSPQRQWGSPLHF. The variable domain in full, completed from reference TRBV7-2 and TRBJ1-6, reads GAGVSQSPSNKVTEKGKDVELRCDPISGHTALYWYRQSLGQGLEFLIYFQGNSAPDKSGLPSDRFSAERTGGSVSTLTIQRTQQEDSAVYLCASSPQRQWGSPLHFGNGTRLTVT.

This clonotype was counted between two and nine times. V is TRBV7-8 and J is TRBJ1-1, with no clear D. The V end lost 5 bases, the J end lost 3 bases, and 10 bases lay between the germline ends. The CDR3 has 13 residues. Per germline, CDR1 SGHVS and CDR2 FQNEAQ. The CDR3 loop reads CASSDYPDTEAFF. CDR3 coding DNA: TGTGCCAGCAGCGACTATCCGGACACTGAAGCTTTCTTT.

Note on this clonotype: A read error may account for a junction end that differs from germline. The J gene is TRBJ2-7, the V gene TRBV7-7; weak D call: TRBD1 (6 bases). This CDR3 region has 13 residues. CDR1 and CDR2 from the germline V gene are SSHAT and FNYEAQ (reference sequence). The CDR3, as DNA: TGTGCTAGCAGCCAGAGCACAGGGTACGAGCAGTACTTC. Its translation is CASSQSTGYEQYF.

This clonotype was detected a few times. V is TRBV5-8 and J is TRBJ2-7; D is undetermined. CDR3 length: 13 residues. The V end was cut by 4 bases, the J end by 4 bases, with 12 bases between. The germline V gene has CDR1 SGHTS and CDR2 YDEGEE. The CDR3 bases are TGTGCCAGCAGCCACTACAGCCTTTACGAGCAGTACTTC. It codes for CASSHYSLYEQYF.

In its sample, this clonotype was seen a few times. The CDR3 DNA sequence: TGTGCCAGCAGTGATCTCTCCGGACAGGGCCGTGAAAAACTGTTTTTT. Protein: CASSDLSGQGREKLFF. This rearrangement joins TRBV6-1 to TRBJ1-4; 8 bases map to TRBD1. Germline CDR1 and CDR2: MNHNS and SASEGT. V shed 3 bases and J 7 bases; nucleotides not matched to a gene: 10. The CDR3 sequence is 16 residues long.

The chain combines TRBV3-1 with TRBJ2-1, with TRBD2 matching over 11 bases. Looked up from germline, CDR1 is LGHDT and CDR2 is YNNKEL (reference sequence). There are 16 residues in the CDR3. V dropped 2 bases and J dropped 1; count of bases not matched to a gene: 1. CDR3 protein: CASSQLAGGSYNEQFF. In DNA, the CDR3 is TGTGCCAGCAGCCAATTAGCGGGGGGGTCCTACAATGAGCAGTTCTTC.

This clonotype was counted at least ten times. This chain joins TRBV7-8 and TRBJ1-3, with 9 nucleotides matching TRBD1. This CDR3 is 14 amino acids long. V shed 6 bases and J 7 bases; nucleotides not matched to a gene: 7. The germline V gene encodes CDR1 SGHVS and CDR2 FQNEAQ. The CDR3, as DNA: TGTGCCAGCAGTCAAGGGACAGGGAGCAACACCATATATTTT. Translating it yields CASSQGTGSNTIYF.

This clonotype was seen repeatedly, ten times or more. The chain carries TRBV3-1 and TRBJ2-7; a possible D gene is TRBD2 (6 bases). The ends were cut back, 1 base at V and 7 bases at J, with 11 bases in the middle. CDR1 and CDR2 from the germline V gene are LGHDT and YNNKEL (reference sequence). This CDR3 spans 13 amino acids. This CDR3 is CASSQVSAGEQYF. In DNA form, the CDR3 reads TGTGCCAGCAGCCAAGTAAGCGCGGGGGAGCAGTACTTC.

The table lists this clonotype with many counts. J is TRBJ2-4 and V is TRBV7-8; a weak D match, TRBD1 (6 bases). Germline V CDR1 and CDR2: SGHVS, FQNEAQ. This CDR3 spans 23 amino acids. Trimming took 5 bases from V and 4 from J, leaving 39 bases between them. The CDR3 DNA is TGTGCCAGCAGCAAAAAAGCAAACACAGGGACCCGTTATCTTACGAATAGGAAAAACATTCAGTACTTC. This sequence encodes CASSKKANTGTRYLTNRKNIQYF.

The chain joins TRBV4-2 to TRBJ1-5; D is undetermined. The CDR3 is 13 amino acids. Germline CDR1 is LGHNA and CDR2 is YNFKEQ. V was trimmed by 2 bases and J by 5 bases, leaving 7 bases between them. The CDR3 DNA is TGTGCCAGCAGCCAATCCCCGGATCAGCCCCAGCATTTT. Translation gives CASSQSPDQPQHF.

This clonotype was recorded many times. V gene TRBV6-5 combines with J gene TRBJ1-2; D is perhaps TRBD1 (5 bases). CDR1 MNHEY and CDR2 SVGAGI come from the germline V gene. The CDR3 has 13 amino acids. Trimming left V 5 bases short and J 4 bases short, with 11 bases between. CDR3 sequence: CASSNRQSYGYTF. The DNA for the CDR3 is TGTGCCAGCAGTAACAGACAGAGCTATGGCTACACCTTC.